This T cell receptor (beta chain) was obtained from a study of cytomegalovirus exposure and HLA in healthy donors. Vbeta (60) and Jbeta (13) primers were used in the PCR. TCRdb keeps only in-frame clones here, not all; method: immunoSEQ multiplex PCR. The table has roughly 130,000 clones, about 82% seen once. This clone has more than one count but fewer than ten. Its antigen is as yet unknown. Germline loops: CDR1 LGHNA, CDR2 YSLEER. V was clipped by 0 bases and J by 6 bases, with 6 bases between them. The CDR3 length is 13 residues. Findings and caveats of the study: Testing in vitro showed three CMV-associated chains specific for CMV antigens.

Sequencing input: PBMCs. The chain recombines TRBV4-3 with TRBJ1-5; D ambiguous. The clonotype comes from a boy aged 10-17 years in good health and CMV-seronegative. In nucleotides, the CDR3 is TGCGCCAGCAGCCAAGATGAGGTTCAGCCCCAGCATTTT. It encodes CASSQDEVQPQHF.